One and the same sample provided the 21 T cell receptor beta chains below, sequenced in a study of beta chain features in type 1 diabetes. The authors reverse transcribed all of the isolated RNA, so sequencing captured expressed TCRB transcripts. Here immunoSEQ multiplex PCR was the method, and the copy in TCRdb shows in-frame clones only, minus some. This table has about 360,000 clones, roughly an eighth appearing once. The sample consisted of naive CD4+ T cells from blood. Source of these receptors: a man aged 18 to 35 in good health.

This clone was seen a handful of times. The chain employs TRBV7-2 and TRBJ2-3; D uncertain. V was trimmed by 3 bases and J by 3 bases, leaving 4 bases between them. Per germline, CDR1 SGHTA and CDR2 FQGNSA. This CDR3 comprises 12 residues. CDR3 region: CASSFGTDTQYF. The CDR3 nucleotides read TGTGCCAGCAGCTTCGGGACAGATACGCAGTATTTT. Complete variable domain (other parts from reference TRBV7-2 and TRBJ2-3): GAGVSQSPSNKVTEKGKDVELRCDPISGHTALYWYRQSLGQGLEFLIYFQGNSAPDKSGLPSDRFSAERTGGSVSTLTIQRTQQEDSAVYLCASSFGTDTQYFGPGTRLTVL.

About this clone itself: Other DNA sequences from this sample encode an identical CDR3 as well. The gene calls are TRBV30 and TRBJ1-5; D gene uncertain. This CDR3 contains 13 residues. V lost 0 bases, J lost 4 bases, and 7 bases lay in between. Germline assignment: CDR1 GTSNPN and CDR2 SVGIG (reference sequence). The CDR3 reads CAWSVEGNQPQHF. The CDR3 DNA reads TGTGCCTGGAGTGTAGAGGGAAATCAGCCCCAGCATTTT.

J is TRBJ2-1 and V is TRBV9; 8 bases match TRBD2. J was trimmed by 5 bases and V by 5 bases; bases with no gene match: 15. This CDR3 spans 17 amino acids. Germline CDR1 is SGDLS and CDR2 is YYNGEE. CDR3 amino acids: CASSVSSGTPEDNEQFF. CDR3 DNA sequence: TGTGCCAGCAGTGTAAGTAGCGGGACGCCCGAGGACAATGAGCAGTTCTTC. Supplemented by reference TRBV9 and TRBJ2-1, the full variable domain reads DSGVTQTPKHLITATGQRVTLRCSPRSGDLSVYWYQQSLDQGLQFLIQYYNGEERAKGNILERFSAQQFPDLHSELNLSSLELGDSALYFCASSVSSGTPEDNEQFFGPGTRLTVL.

V usage is TRBV7-6 and J usage is TRBJ2-3; TRBD2 aligns across 8 bases. The junction had 7 bases not matched to a gene; V was cut back by 4 bases and J by 1 base. Germline loops: CDR1 SGHVS, CDR2 FNYEAQ. The CDR3 covers 16 residues. DNA of the CDR3: TGTGCCAGCAGCTCCACGGGGGGGCCTCGCACAGATACGCAGTATTTT. This codes for CASSSTGGPRTDTQYF.

This clone was found a few times. The chain couples TRBV2 to TRBJ1-2; perhaps TRBD1 as D (6 bases). V dropped 7 bases and J dropped 7 bases, with 13 bases sitting between them. This CDR3 comprises 12 residues. Germline assignment: CDR1 SNHLY and CDR2 FYNNEI. CDR3 nucleotide sequence: TGTGCCAGCAAGCAGGGGCTCGTTGGCTACACCTTC. This gives the protein CASKQGLVGYTF.

There are a few counts of this clone. This chain connects TRBV5-4 to TRBJ2-1; D is unclear. The CDR3 covers 15 residues. The V gene lost 2 bases and the J gene lost 0 bases, with 9 bases spanning the gap. The germline V gene encodes CDR1 SGHNT and CDR2 YYREEE (reference sequence). The CDR3 region has the DNA TGTGCCAGCAGCTTTGCTCTGAGCTCCTACAATGAGCAGTTCTTC. As protein: CASSFALSSYNEQFF.

The CDR3 DNA reads as TGTGCCAGCTCACAGGGACAGGGAGACGAGCAGTACTTC. Protein sequence: CASSQGQGDEQYF. The genes are TRBV18 and TRBJ2-7, with 9 nucleotides matching TRBD1. Trimming removed 4 bases from V and 5 bases from J; junction bases left unmatched: 3. The V gene's germline CDR1 is KGHSH and CDR2 LQKENI. The CDR3 runs to 13 residues.

V gene TRBV29-1 combines with J gene TRBJ2-5; 10 positions match TRBD2. Germline lookup yields CDR1 SQVTM and CDR2 ANQGSEA. J was trimmed by 4 bases and V by 0 bases; bases with no gene match: 11. The CDR3 has 17 residues. The CDR3 DNA sequence: TGCAGCGTTGAAGATATAGGGAGCGGGGGGGTTCGAGAGACCCAGTACTTC. This codes for CSVEDIGSGGVRETQYF.

The chain joins TRBV28 to TRBJ2-5; 16 bases agree with TRBD2. Germline CDR1 MDHEN, CDR2 SYDVKM. This CDR3 is 18 amino acids long. The V segment lost 10 bases and the J segment 2 bases; nucleotides outside the gene matches: 13. Written as DNA, the CDR3 is TGTGCCACTCGTATGGGACTAGCGGGAGGGCCTCGGCAAGAGACCCAGTACTTC. It is translated as CATRMGLAGGPRQETQYF.

This clone was detected only a few times. V gene TRBV7-2 combines with J gene TRBJ2-7; a weak D match, TRBD1 (6 bases). The CDR3 length is 15 residues. The V gene lost 5 bases and the J gene lost 6 bases, with 20 bases spanning the gap. Germline V CDR1 and CDR2: SGHTA, FQGNSA. The CDR3 DNA sequence: TGTGCCAGCAGCGCACGTAGGGGGTTCTCAGGCGAGCAGTACTTC. It encodes CASSARRGFSGEQYF. The complete variable domain, with remaining parts taken from reference TRBV7-2 and TRBJ2-7, reads GAGVSQSPSNKVTEKGKDVELRCDPISGHTALYWYRQSLGQGLEFLIYFQGNSAPDKSGLPSDRFSAERTGGSVSTLTIQRTQQEDSAVYLCASSARRGFSGEQYFGPGTRLTVT.

This clone was counted between two and nine times. The rearrangement links TRBV7-2 to TRBJ2-1; 7 nucleotides match TRBD2. The J segment lost 5 bases and the V segment lost 5 bases, leaving 9 bases of the junction unmatched. Germline assignment: CDR1 SGHTA and CDR2 FQGNSA. The CDR3 length is 15 residues. DNA of the CDR3: TGTGCCAGCAGCCCCTTTACCGGGAGGCACAATGAGCAGTTCTTC. Translated: CASSPFTGRHNEQFF.

The chain joins TRBV7-2 to TRBJ1-4, with 9 bases fitting TRBD1. CDR3 length: 14 amino acids. Germline values: CDR1 SGHTA, CDR2 FQGNSA. V gave up 5 bases and J gave up 8 bases; unmatched junction bases: 6. CDR3 bases: TGTGCCAGCAGCCCCGGACAGGGGTGGGAAAAACTGTTTTTT. This gives the protein CASSPGQGWEKLFF.

This clone has only a few counts. The V gene is TRBV20-1, the J gene TRBJ1-2; D gene ambiguous. The CDR3 sequence is 11 residues long. CDR1 and CDR2 (germline): DFQATT, SNEGSKA (reference sequence). Between the trimmed V and J ends, which lost 6 bases and 6 bases, there was a span of 11 bases. CDR3 loop: CSAGVINGYTF. As DNA, the CDR3 is TGCAGTGCCGGTGTTATCAATGGCTACACCTTC.

This clone occurred a few times. The chain recombines TRBV25-1 with TRBJ2-7, with 8 bases lining up with TRBD2. V lost 3 bases and J lost 4; bases outside the gene matches: 5. CDR1 is MGHDK, CDR2 SYGVNS, per germline. The CDR3 loop spans 14 amino acids. The DNA for the CDR3 is TGTGCCAGCAGTGATCCTAGCGGGTTGTACGAGCAGTACTTC. It encodes CASSDPSGLYEQYF.

The rearrangement uses TRBV28 and TRBJ1-5; tentative D call: TRBD1 (5 bases). Trimming shortened V by 2 bases and J by 7 bases, and 15 bases separated the two germline ends. Germline CDR1 is MDHEN and CDR2 is SYDVKM. The CDR3 loop spans 15 amino acids. This CDR3 reads CASSLGGGPGQPQHF. The CDR3 nucleotides are TGTGCCAGCAGTTTAGGGGGGGGACCAGGGCAGCCCCAGCATTTT.

This clone was counted a few times. The chain recombines TRBV18 with TRBJ1-2; no firm D call. This CDR3 spans 14 amino acids. CDR1 and CDR2 from the germline V gene are KGHSH and LQKENI. With 5 bases removed from V and 5 bases from J, the gap between germline ends came to 15 bases. The CDR3 DNA reads TGTGCCAGCTCAAGCGACCGGGAAAATTATGGCTACACCTTC. This codes for CASSSDRENYGYTF.

This clone has more than one count but fewer than ten. V usage is TRBV6-6 and J usage is TRBJ1-4; possibly TRBD1 for D (5 bases). CDR1 and CDR2 from the germline V gene are MNHNY and SVGAGI (reference sequence). V lost 2 bases and J lost 3, with 7 bases in between. This CDR3 spans 14 amino acids. The chain's CDR3 is CASSYRRANEKLFF. Here the CDR3 DNA reads TGTGCCAGCAGTTACCGCAGGGCTAATGAAAAACTGTTTTTT.

This clone has just a few counts. This chain links TRBV7-9 with TRBJ1-2; 10 nucleotides match TRBD1. The J segment lost 4 bases and the V segment lost 2 bases, leaving 1 base of the junction unmatched. This CDR3 comprises 14 residues. Germline lookup yields CDR1 SEHNR and CDR2 FQNEAQ (reference sequence). The CDR3 spells CASSLWDRGYGYTF. CDR3 nucleotide sequence: TGTGCCAGCAGCTTATGGGACAGGGGCTATGGCTACACCTTC. Using reference TRBV7-9 and TRBJ1-2 for the parts outside the CDR3, the full variable domain is DTGVSQNPRHKITKRGQNVTFRCDPISEHNRLYWYRQTLGQGPEFLTYFQNEAQLEKSRLLSDRFSAERPKGSFSTLEIQRTEQGDSAMYLCASSLWDRGYGYTFGSGTRLTVV.

This clone showed up just a few times. This rearrangement joins TRBV18 to TRBJ2-1, with a weak D call TRBD2 (6 bases). V lost 0 bases and J 12 bases, leaving 21 bases between the germline ends. The germline CDR1 and CDR2 sequences are KGHSH and LQKENI. The length of the CDR3 is 16 residues. The CDR3: CASSPPAMRLGGTQFF. For the CDR3, the DNA is TGTGCCAGCTCACCACCCGCGATGAGACTAGGCGGGACGCAGTTCTTC.

The chain couples TRBV18 to TRBJ1-1, with D perhaps matching TRBD1 (5 bases). V lost 7 bases to trimming and J lost 8 bases, with 14 bases between them. This CDR3 has 12 amino acids. Germline V gene lookup returns CDR1 KGHSH and CDR2 LQKENI. The CDR3 DNA reads as TGTGCCAGCTTGCGAAACCAGGGAGAAGCTTTCTTT. Protein: CASLRNQGEAFF.

In DNA form, the CDR3 reads TGCGCCAGCAGCCAGGGGACAGGGTCCTATGGCTACACCTTC. It yields the protein CASSQGTGSYGYTF. This chain joins TRBV5-1 and TRBJ1-2, with 9 bases matching TRBD1. CDR1 and CDR2 from the germline V gene are SGHRS and YFSETQ. V shed 4 bases, J shed 4 bases, and the junction held 5 bases outside the gene matches. CDR3 length: 14 amino acids.